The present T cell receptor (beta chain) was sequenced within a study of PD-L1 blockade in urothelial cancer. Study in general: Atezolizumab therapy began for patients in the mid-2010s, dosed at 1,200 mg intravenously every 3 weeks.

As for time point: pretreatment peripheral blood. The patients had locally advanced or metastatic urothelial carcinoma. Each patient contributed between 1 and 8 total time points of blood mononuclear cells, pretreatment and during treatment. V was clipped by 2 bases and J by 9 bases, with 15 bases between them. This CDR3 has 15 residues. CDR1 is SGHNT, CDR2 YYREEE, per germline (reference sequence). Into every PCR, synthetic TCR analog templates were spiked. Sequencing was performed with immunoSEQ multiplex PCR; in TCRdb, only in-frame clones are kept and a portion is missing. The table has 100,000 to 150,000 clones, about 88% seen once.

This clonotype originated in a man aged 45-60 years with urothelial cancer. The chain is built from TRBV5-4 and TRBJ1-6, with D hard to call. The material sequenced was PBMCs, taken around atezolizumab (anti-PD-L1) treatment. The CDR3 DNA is TGTGCCAGCAGCTTCGCCGGGGTGGTTGGTTCACCCCTCCACTTT. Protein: CASSFAGVVGSPLHF. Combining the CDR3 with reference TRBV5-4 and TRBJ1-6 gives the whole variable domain ETGVTQSPTHLIKTRGQQVTLRCSSQSGHNTVSWYQQALGQGPQFIFQYYREEENGRGNFPPRFSGLQFPNYSSELNVNALELDDSALYLCASSFAGVVGSPLHFGNGTRLTVT.